Shown below are 23 T cell receptor beta chains from a single sample sequenced in a study of beta chain features in type 1 diabetes. What was sequenced were expressed TCRB transcripts, since all of the isolated RNA had been reverse transcribed. Data came from immunoSEQ multiplex PCR; TCRdb stores just in-frame clones and leaves some out. The data contain around 400,000 clones, approximately 12% of them singletons. The source material was naive CD4+ T cells from blood. The receptors were gathered from a man aged 18 to 30 in good health.

In this sample, this clone turned up a few times. The chain carries TRBV7-9 and TRBJ2-7, with TRBD1 identical over 8 bases. CDR1 is SEHNR and CDR2 is FQNEAQ in the germline V gene (reference sequence). The CDR3 covers 15 residues. J gave up 0 bases and V 5 bases, and 6 bases lay outside the gene matches. The CDR3 sequence is CASSRRDRGSYEQYF. Written as DNA, the CDR3 is TGTGCCAGCAGCCGCCGAGACAGGGGCTCCTACGAGCAGTACTTC.

This clone has only a few counts. This rearrangement joins TRBV30 to TRBJ1-2; D is unresolved. The germline CDR1 and CDR2 sequences are GTSNPN and SVGIG (reference sequence). The CDR3 is 11 amino acids. V was cut by 5 bases and J by 7 bases, with 11 bases left in between. CDR3 protein: CAWRVAGGYTF. Here the CDR3 DNA reads TGTGCCTGGCGGGTTGCGGGTGGCTACACCTTC.

The J gene is TRBJ1-5, the V gene TRBV29-1; weak D call: TRBD1 (6 bases). V lost 5 bases, J lost 6 bases, and 17 bases lay in between. Germline V lookup: CDR1 SQVTM, CDR2 ANQGSEA. This CDR3 spans 14 amino acids. CDR3 loop: CSVSFGTRGQPQHF. The CDR3, as DNA: TGCAGCGTTTCTTTCGGGACAAGGGGTCAGCCCCAGCATTTT. The full variable domain, completed using reference TRBV29-1 and TRBJ1-5, is SAVISQKPSRDICQRGTSLTIQCQVDSQVTMMFWYRQQPGQSLTLIATANQGSEATYESGFVIDKFPISRPNLTFSTLTVSNMSPEDSSIYLCSVSFGTRGQPQHFGDGTRLSIL.

The chain links TRBV18 to TRBJ2-3; TRBD2 agrees at 9 bases. The CDR3 runs to 15 residues. Looked up from germline, CDR1 is KGHSH and CDR2 is LQKENI. Trimming cost V 4 bases and J 0 bases; bases outside gene matches: 2. The CDR3 nucleotides read TGTGCCAGCTCACGGCGGGAGGGGAGCACAGATACGCAGTATTTT. The encoded protein is CASSRREGSTDTQYF.

CDR3 protein: CASSVAEGAYEQYF. CDR3 bases: TGTGCCAGCAGCGTAGCTGAGGGGGCCTACGAGCAGTACTTC. J is TRBJ2-7 and V is TRBV9, with TRBD1 as a possible D gene (6 bases). The V gene's germline CDR1 is SGDLS and CDR2 YYNGEE. CDR3 size: 14 residues. V was cut by 0 bases and J by 2 bases, with 9 bases left in between.

The chain recombines TRBV1 with TRBJ1-6. TRBV1 is a documented pseudogene. There are 19 residues in the CDR3. The CDR3 is CTSSQDRVTKFSYNSPLHF. DNA of the CDR3: TGCACCAGCAGCCAAGATCGTGTCACTAAATTCTCCTATAATTCACCCCTCCACTTT.

This clone was seen a few times. The chain links TRBV28 to TRBJ2-7; D ambiguous. There are 14 residues in the CDR3. The V gene lost 7 bases and the J gene lost 0 bases, with 13 bases spanning the gap. CDR1 MDHEN and CDR2 SYDVKM come from the germline V gene. CDR3 sequence (DNA): TGTGCCAGCACCGCCGGCGGTAGCTCCTACGAGCAGTACTTC. This gives the protein CASTAGGSSYEQYF.

This clone was counted only a few times. The rearrangement joins TRBV30 to TRBJ2-7; TRBD1 might be the D (5 bases). Deletions cut 3 bases from V and 2 bases from J, with 14 bases between. The CDR3 extends over 14 amino acids. Per the germline V gene, CDR1 is GTSNPN and CDR2 is SVGIG (reference sequence). The CDR3 loop reads CAWRHRAGTYEQYF. The CDR3 nucleotides are TGTGCCTGGAGGCATAGGGCAGGGACCTACGAGCAGTACTTC. Full variable domain (rest looked up from reference TRBV30 and TRBJ2-7): SQTIHQWPATLVQPVGSPLSLECTVEGTSNPNLYWYRQAAGRGLQLLFYSVGIGQISSEVPQNLSASRPQDRQFILSSKKLLLSDSGFYLCAWRHRAGTYEQYFGPGTRLTVT.

This clone was counted between two and nine times. Distinct nucleotide sequences in the sample also encode this CDR3. The gene calls are TRBV6-5 and TRBJ2-5, with D possibly TRBD1 on 5 matching bases. The germline V and J ends were trimmed by 2 bases and 2 bases, with 6 bases remaining between them. This CDR3 has 13 amino acids. Germline V gene sequence: CDR1 MNHEY, CDR2 SVGAGI. The CDR3 DNA follows: TGTGCCAGCAGTTACAGGGGTCAAGAGACCCAGTACTTC. Its translation: CASSYRGQETQYF.

This clone was found a few times. The chain has TRBV25-1 and TRBJ1-5; the D is unclear. Germline CDR1 and CDR2: MGHDK and SYGVNS. This CDR3 has 16 amino acids. Trimming pared 3 bases from V and 0 bases from J, leaving 12 bases between. CDR3 nucleotide sequence: TGTGCCAGCAGTGATCCCGGGGAGCTTAGCAATCAGCCCCAGCATTTT. This codes for CASSDPGELSNQPQHF. Filled out from reference TRBV25-1 and TRBJ1-5, the complete variable domain reads EADIYQTPRYLVIGTGKKITLECSQTMGHDKMYWYQQDPGMELHLIHYSYGVNSTEKGDLSSESTVSRIRTEHFPLTLESARPSHTSQYLCASSDPGELSNQPQHFGDGTRLSIL.

The chain uses TRBV29-1 and TRBJ2-3; perhaps TRBD1 as D (6 bases). The CDR3 has 15 residues. Germline V lookup: CDR1 SQVTM, CDR2 ANQGSEA. Deletions cut 5 bases from V and 6 bases from J, with 21 bases between. The CDR3: CSVSRSGGGQDTQYF. CDR3 bases: TGCAGCGTTTCTCGTTCTGGGGGCGGTCAGGATACGCAGTATTTT.

This chain links TRBV11-3 with TRBJ2-5; TRBD2 is a possible D gene (6 bases). CDR3 length equals 14 residues. V was shortened by 5 bases and J by 1 base, with 11 bases between the two germline ends. Per the germline V gene, CDR1 is SGHNT and CDR2 is YENEEA. The CDR3 here is CASSRPGGQETQYF. DNA of the CDR3: TGTGCCAGCAGCCGGCCCGGGGGCCAAGAGACCCAGTACTTC.

There are a few counts of this clone. The V and J genes are TRBV28 and TRBJ2-1; D possibly corresponds to TRBD2 (6 bases). Germline assignment: CDR1 MDHEN and CDR2 SYDVKM. The V gene lost 6 bases and the J gene lost 15 bases, with 27 bases spanning the gap. The CDR3 runs 15 residues. In DNA, the CDR3 is TGTGCCAGCAGACAGCCGGGACTTTCGGGGATGGGTCGGTTCTTC. Translating gives CASRQPGLSGMGRFF.

This chain joins TRBV28 and TRBJ2-1; D perhaps matches TRBD2 (5 bases). V dropped 6 bases and J dropped 10 bases, with 7 bases sitting between them. This CDR3 is 10 amino acids long. Germline CDR1 is MDHEN and CDR2 is SYDVKM. The CDR3 DNA sequence: TGTGCCAGCAGCAGGAGGGAGCAGTTCTTC. Translated, it gives CASSRREQFF.

This clone came up a few times. The chain joins TRBV18 to TRBJ2-7; 8 bases line up with TRBD1. The V segment lost 6 bases and the J segment 3 bases; nucleotides outside the gene matches: 10. CDR3 size: 15 residues. In germline, CDR1 is KGHSH, CDR2 LQKENI. The CDR3 loop reads CASSPGQGGFYEQYF. CDR3 DNA: TGTGCCAGCTCTCCCGGACAGGGCGGATTCTACGAGCAGTACTTC.

V is TRBV6-1 and J is TRBJ1-2, with D hard to call. This CDR3 comprises 18 residues. Germline V gene lookup returns CDR1 MNHNS and CDR2 SASEGT. V was clipped by 1 base and J by 0 bases, with 18 bases between them. The CDR3 loop is CASSEELLVSFTNYGYTF. As DNA, the CDR3 is TGTGCCAGCAGTGAAGAGCTGCTTGTCTCTTTTACTAACTATGGCTACACCTTC.

The gene calls are TRBV30 and TRBJ1-5; D perhaps matches TRBD1 (6 bases). From germline, CDR1 is GTSNPN and CDR2 SVGIG (reference sequence). This CDR3 contains 14 residues. Trimming pared 2 bases from V and 10 bases from J, leaving 18 bases between. CDR3 in DNA: TGTGCCTGGAGTCGCGGACAGCGGGGGGTACCCCAGCATTTT. Its translation is CAWSRGQRGVPQHF.

The rearrangement uses TRBV10-3 and TRBJ2-7; TRBD2 might be the D (6 bases). In germline, CDR1 is ENHRY, CDR2 SYGVKD. V was clipped by 4 bases and J by 0 bases, with 13 bases between them. The CDR3 length is 15 residues. In nucleotides, the CDR3 is TGTGCCATCAGTGGGAAGCGGGCCCTCTCCTACGAGCAGTACTTC. Translated, it gives CAISGKRALSYEQYF.

This clone was seen only a few times. This CDR3 is CASSQDLEGGYTF. CDR3 in DNA: TGTGCCAGCAGCCAAGATCTTGAGGGTGGCTACACCTTC. V gene TRBV14 combines with J gene TRBJ1-2; no reliable D call. The CDR3 has 13 amino acids. Germline lookup yields CDR1 SGHDN and CDR2 FVKESK. The ends were cut back, 0 bases at V and 7 bases at J, with 9 bases in the middle. Drawing the rest from reference TRBV14 and TRBJ1-2, the complete variable domain is EAGVTQFPSHSVIEKGQTVTLRCDPISGHDNLYWYRRVMGKEIKFLLHFVKESKQDESGMPNNRFLAERTGGTYSTLKVQPAELEDSGVYFCASSQDLEGGYTFGSGTRLTVV.

This clone was seen only a few times. The rearrangement links TRBV7-3 to TRBJ1-1; maybe TRBD1 (6 bases). The CDR3 is 12 residues long. Germline-derived CDR1 and CDR2 are SGHTA and FQGTGA. Trimming cost V 4 bases and J 5 bases, with 8 bases left between them. The chain's CDR3 is CASSSQGTEAFF. CDR3 coding DNA: TGTGCCAGCAGCTCGCAGGGGACTGAAGCTTTCTTT.

The rearrangement joins TRBV5-1 to TRBJ1-1, with 7 bases that match TRBD1. Germline trimming cut 5 bases from V and 1 base from J; bases unmatched to any gene: 5. There are 14 residues in the CDR3. CDR1 is SGHRS, CDR2 YFSETQ, per germline. The CDR3 region has the DNA TGCGCCAGCAGACTGGGACAGAGGAACACTGAAGCTTTCTTT. Its translation: CASRLGQRNTEAFF.

This clone has a handful of counts. CDR3: CASRRLQSSYEQYF. The CDR3 DNA follows: TGTGCCAGCAGGAGACTACAGAGCTCCTACGAGCAGTACTTC. This chain links TRBV7-2 with TRBJ2-5; a weak D match, TRBD2 (5 bases). The J call is doubtful: the DNA matches TRBJ2-7 better. Germline values: CDR1 SGHTA, CDR2 FQGNSA. The CDR3 has 14 amino acids.

The chain uses TRBV6-5 and TRBJ1-2; D might be TRBD1 (5 bases). Germline CDR1 and CDR2: MNHEY and SVGAGI. The V end was cut by 0 bases, the J end by 8 bases, with 13 bases between. The CDR3 is 14 residues long. The CDR3 DNA reads TGTGCCAGCAGTTACTCGAGCGTCAGGGTGGGCTACACCTTC. Encoded protein: CASSYSSVRVGYTF.